This T cell receptor beta chain was retrieved from a study of cytomegalovirus exposure and HLA in healthy donors. Of note for this clone: Its target is not known.

Healthy people donating bone marrow made up the donors. Study-wide results and limits: Sequencing had likely introduced a cluster of highly shared sequence variants as an artifact. Later analysis associated a missense DCLRE1C variant with TCR beta V- and J-gene trimming. Further analysis, carried out later, found HLA-associated TCR beta chains more clonally expanded than equally common other chains.

PCR used 60 Vbeta primers and 13 Jbeta primers. Using immunoSEQ multiplex PCR, the repertoire was profiled, and TCRdb retains in-frame clones only, with some absent. The sample includes over 150,000 clones, around 65% seen only once; the top ten take less than 3.5%. The CDR3 runs 14 residues. Between the trimmed V and J ends, which lost 1 base and 11 bases, there was a span of 17 bases. The V gene's germline CDR1 is MDHEN and CDR2 SYDVKM. This TCR was recovered from a woman aged 40-49 years in good health and CMV-seropositive. Sequencing was done on a sample of PBMCs. This chain joins TRBV28 and TRBJ1-1; unclear D gene. The chain's CDR3 is CASSLLTPDRRAFF. CDR3 nucleotides: TGTGCCAGCAGTTTATTGACTCCGGACCGGAGGGCTTTCTTT.